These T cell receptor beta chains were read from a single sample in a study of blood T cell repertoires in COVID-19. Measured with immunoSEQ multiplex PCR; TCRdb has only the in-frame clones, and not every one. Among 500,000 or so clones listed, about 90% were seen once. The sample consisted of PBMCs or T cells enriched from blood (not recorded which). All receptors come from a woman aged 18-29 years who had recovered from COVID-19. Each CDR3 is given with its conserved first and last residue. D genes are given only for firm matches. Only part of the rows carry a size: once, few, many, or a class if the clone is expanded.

TGTGCCATCAGTGAGACCGGGATGAGGAATTCACCCCTCCACTTT	CAISETGMRNSPLHF	TRBJ1-6	15	.	.	TRBV10-3
TGTGCCAGCAGTTTTACAGTAAATCAGCCCCAGCATTTT	CASSFTVNQPQHF	TRBJ1-5	13	.	.	TRBV12-3/TRBV12-4
TGTGCCAGCAGCTTGGGAGGGCTGGGGACTGAAGCTTTCTTT	CASSLGGLGTEAFF	TRBJ1-1	14	.	.	TRBV5-6
TGCAGCGCCTCAGGGGTTCGGAGCTCCTACAATGAGCAGTTCTTC	CSASGVRSSYNEQFF	TRBJ2-1	15	.	.	TRBV29-1
TGTGCCAGCAGCTTAAGAGGAGGGGGCGAGCTTGATGGCTACACCTTC	CASSLRGGGELDGYTF	TRBJ1-2	16	TRBD1	.	TRBV7-9
TGTGCCAGCAGCTTAGTTCGGGGGTTGGAGGTCGAGCAGTACTTC	CASSLVRGLEVEQYF	TRBJ2-7	15	.	few	TRBV7-9
TGTGCCAGCAGCTACGCGCCACCCCAAAAGGAGACTGAAGCTTTCTTT	CASSYAPPQKETEAFF	TRBJ1-1	16	.	.	TRBV6-5
TGTGCCAGCAGCTTAGAAGGTGCGGGGCTTATCCAAGAGACCCAGTACTTC	CASSLEGAGLIQETQYF	TRBJ2-5	17	.	.	TRBV11-2
TGCGCCAGCAGCTCAGAGGGTTCAGATACGCAGTATTTT	CASSSEGSDTQYF	TRBJ2-3	13	.	.	TRBV5-1
TGTGCCAGCAGCCCCTTGACAGGGGGCCCTGACTATGGCTACACCTTC	CASSPLTGGPDYGYTF	TRBJ1-2	16	TRBD1	.	TRBV7-9
TGCGCCAGCAGCCCCGGATTAGGCGGGGTACAAACAGATACGCAGTATTTT	CASSPGLGGVQTDTQYF	TRBJ2-3	17	.	.	TRBV5-1
TGCGCCAGCAGGCGGCGTCCGAACACCGGGGAGCTGTTTTTT	CASRRRPNTGELFF	TRBJ2-2	14	.	.	TRBV5-1
TGTGCCAGCAGTTTCCAATCAGGTCGCTCTGGGGCCAACGTCCTGACTTTC	CASSFQSGRSGANVLTF	TRBJ2-6	17	.	.	TRBV11-2
TGTGCCAGCTCACCATTCCAGGGCGACGAGCAGTACTTC	CASSPFQGDEQYF	TRBJ2-7	13	.	.	TRBV18
TGTGCCAGCAGTGACTCGAAGGTTGGACAGGGGCTTTATAGCAATCAGCCCCAGCATTTT	CASSDSKVGQGLYSNQPQHF	TRBJ1-5	20	TRBD1	once	TRBV6-4
TGTGCCAGCAGCCCGCCCGGGACAGTTTATTCACCCCTCCACTTT	CASSPPGTVYSPLHF	TRBJ1-6	15	TRBD1	.	TRBV7-8
TGCGCCAGCACCCCCCAGGGGGCGAGTACCGGGGAGCTGTTTTTT	CASTPQGASTGELFF	TRBJ2-2	15	TRBD1	.	TRBV5-1
TGTGCCAGTAGTATAGACAGGGAAGCTAACTATGGCTACACCTTC	CASSIDREANYGYTF	TRBJ1-2	15	.	.	TRBV19
TGCGCCAGCAGTGACCGAGCCTCTGGAAACACCATATATTTT	CASSDRASGNTIYF	TRBJ1-3	14	.	once	TRBV10-1
TGTGCCAGCAGCTTGCTAGCGGCACATGAGCAGTTCTTC	CASSLLAAHEQFF	TRBJ2-1	13	TRBD2	.	TRBV7-2
TGTGCCAGCAGACAGGGGGCCCACGAGCAGTACTTC	CASRQGAHEQYF	TRBJ2-7	12	TRBD1	once	TRBV19
TGTGCCAGTACGGGGACAGTTAATGAAAAACTGTTTTTT	CASTGTVNEKLFF	TRBJ1-4	13	TRBD1	.	TRBV19
TGTGCCAGCTCAACCCTTCTGTCCCACGGGACAGGGCTAGGAGAGCAGTTCTTC	CASSTLLSHGTGLGEQFF	TRBJ2-1	18	TRBD1	.	TRBV18
TGTGCCAGCAGCCCGCGGGGGACCCCTCGGGGTACGCAGTATTTT	CASSPRGTPRGTQYF	TRBJ2-3	15	TRBD2	.	TRBV9
TGTGCCTGGAGCGCGGACAGGGGCGATCGGTACTTC	CAWSADRGDRYF	TRBJ2-5	12	TRBD1	.	TRBV30